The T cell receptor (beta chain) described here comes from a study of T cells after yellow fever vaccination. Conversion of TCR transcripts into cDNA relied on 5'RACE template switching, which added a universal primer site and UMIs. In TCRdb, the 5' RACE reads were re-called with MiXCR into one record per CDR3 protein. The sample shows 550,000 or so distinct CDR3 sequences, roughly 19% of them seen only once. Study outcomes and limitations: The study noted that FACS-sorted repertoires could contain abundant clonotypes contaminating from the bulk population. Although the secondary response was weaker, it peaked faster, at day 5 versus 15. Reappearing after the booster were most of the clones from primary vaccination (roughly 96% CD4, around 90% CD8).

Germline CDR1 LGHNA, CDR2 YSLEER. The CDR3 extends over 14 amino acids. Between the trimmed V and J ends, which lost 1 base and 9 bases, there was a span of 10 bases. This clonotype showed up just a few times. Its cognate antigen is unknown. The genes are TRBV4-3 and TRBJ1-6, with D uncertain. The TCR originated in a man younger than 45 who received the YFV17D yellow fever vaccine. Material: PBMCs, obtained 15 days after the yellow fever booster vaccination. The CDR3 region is CASSQVRGLSPLHF. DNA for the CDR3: TGCGCCAGCAGCCAAGTTCGGGGTCTTTCACCCCTCCACTTT.